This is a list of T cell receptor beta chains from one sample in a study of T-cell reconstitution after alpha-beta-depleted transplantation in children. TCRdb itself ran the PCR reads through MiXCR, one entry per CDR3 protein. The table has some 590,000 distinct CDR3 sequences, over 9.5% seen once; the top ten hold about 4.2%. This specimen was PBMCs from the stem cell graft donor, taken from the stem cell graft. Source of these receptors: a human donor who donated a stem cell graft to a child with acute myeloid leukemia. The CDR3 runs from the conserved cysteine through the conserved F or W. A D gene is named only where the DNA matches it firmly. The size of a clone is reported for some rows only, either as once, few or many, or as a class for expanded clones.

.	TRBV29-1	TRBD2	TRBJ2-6	TGCAGCGTTGCACGCTTAGCGGGTAGCTCTGGGGCCAACGTCCTGACTTTC	CSVARLAGSSGANVLTF
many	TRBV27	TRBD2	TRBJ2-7	TGTGCCAGCAGTTCCCCCGCTAGCGGGAGTTACGAGCAGTACTTC	CASSSPASGSYEQYF
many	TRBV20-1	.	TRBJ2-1	TGCAGTGCTAGTCCCGGGGCGTACTACAATGAGCAGTTCTTC	CSASPGAYYNEQFF
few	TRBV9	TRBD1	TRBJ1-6	TGTGCCAGCGCCCGGGACAGGGTGGATTCACCCCTCCACTTT	CASARDRVDSPLHF
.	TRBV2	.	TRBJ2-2	TGTGCCAGCAGGTTGAACACCGGGGAGCTGTTTTTT	CASRLNTGELFF
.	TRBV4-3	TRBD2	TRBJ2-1	TGCGCCAGCAGCCCCCAAGCGGGGTCCTACAATGAGCAGTTCTTC	CASSPQAGSYNEQFF
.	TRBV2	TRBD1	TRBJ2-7	TGTGCCAGCAACTACAGGGGCTACGAGCAGTACTTC	CASNYRGYEQYF
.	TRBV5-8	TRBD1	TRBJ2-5	TGTGCCAGCAGCTTGAGGGACAGAAACCAAGAGACCCAGTACTTC	CASSLRDRNQETQYF
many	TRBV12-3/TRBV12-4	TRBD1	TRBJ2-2	TGTGCCAGCATTCAACAGGGGATCAGCGGGGAGCTGTTTTTT	CASIQQGISGELFF
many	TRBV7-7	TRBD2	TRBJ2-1	TGTGCTAGCAGCCCGAGACTAGCGGTCTACAATGAGCAGTTCTTC	CASSPRLAVYNEQFF
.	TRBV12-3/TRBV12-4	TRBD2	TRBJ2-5	TGTGCCAGCAAGACTAGCGGGAGTAGGGAGACCCAGTACTTC	CASKTSGSRETQYF
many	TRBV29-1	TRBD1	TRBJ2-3	TGCAGCGTGCAGACAGGGGCCCAGGGGGATACGCAGTATTTT	CSVQTGAQGDTQYF
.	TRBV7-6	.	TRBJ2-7	TGTGCCAGCAGCCCCATCAGGAGAAACGAGCAGTACTTC	CASSPIRRNEQYF
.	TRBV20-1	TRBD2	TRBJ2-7	TGCAGTGCTAGAGCTGTTGCGGGAGCCTACGAGCAGTACTTC	CSARAVAGAYEQYF
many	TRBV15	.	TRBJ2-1	TGTGCCACCGCGAGGACTTCTGGTAGCGATGAGCAGTTCTTC	CATARTSGSDEQFF
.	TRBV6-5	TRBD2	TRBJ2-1	TGTGCCAGCAGTTACTCGACGGTAGCGGGAGACTACAATGAGCAGTTCTTC	CASSYSTVAGDYNEQFF
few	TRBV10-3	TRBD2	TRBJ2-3	TGTGCCATCAGTACCGCCGGGACTAGCGGGAGAGATACGCAGTATTTT	CAISTAGTSGRDTQYF
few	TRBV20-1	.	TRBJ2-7	TGCAGTGCAGGGGACCCCTACGAGCAGTACTTC	CSAGDPYEQYF
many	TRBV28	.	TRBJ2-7	TGTGCCAGCGGGAACACCCTGAGGAGTTACGAGCAGTACTTC	CASGNTLRSYEQYF
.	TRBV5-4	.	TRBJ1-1	TGTGCCAGCAGCTTAATGATTCGACAGGATTTGGCTTTCTTT	CASSLMIRQDLAFF
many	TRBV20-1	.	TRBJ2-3	TGCAGTGCTAGAGAAGGGGGAGGGACAGATACGCAGTATTTT	CSAREGGGTDTQYF
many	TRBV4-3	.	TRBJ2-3	TGCGCCAGCAGCCAAGATGTCAGGGAGGCAGATACGCAGTATTTT	CASSQDVREADTQYF
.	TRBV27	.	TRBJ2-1	TGTGCCAGCAGCATGGGACTGGGCTCCTACAATGAGCAGTTCTTC	CASSMGLGSYNEQFF
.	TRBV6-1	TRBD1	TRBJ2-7	TGTGCCAGCAGCCCGGGGACAGTTTTCTACGAGCAGTACTTC	CASSPGTVFYEQYF
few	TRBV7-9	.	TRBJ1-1	TGTGCCAGCAGCTTTCAGATAATGAACACTGAAGCTTTCTTT	CASSFQIMNTEAFF
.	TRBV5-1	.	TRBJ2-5	TGCGTCAGCAGCTACGGACTGATTCAAGAGACCCAGTACTTC	CVSSYGLIQETQYF
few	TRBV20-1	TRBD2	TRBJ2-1	TGCAGTGCTAGAGAGCCTAGCGGGAGCCCCTCGTACAATGAGCAGTTCTTC	CSAREPSGSPSYNEQFF
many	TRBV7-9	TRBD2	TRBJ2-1	TGTGCCAGCAGCCGGGGGGAAGCGGGATTGGTCTACAATGAGCAGTTCTTC	CASSRGEAGLVYNEQFF
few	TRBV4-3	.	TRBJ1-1	TGCGCCAGCAGCCTAGAGAGGCGGACTGAAGCTTTCTTT	CASSLERRTEAFF
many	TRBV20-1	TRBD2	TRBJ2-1	TGCAGTGCAAAAACGGTGGGATGGGAGGGTCCCTACAATGAGCAGTTCTTC	CSAKTVGWEGPYNEQFF
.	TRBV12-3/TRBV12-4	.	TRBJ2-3	TGTGCCAGCAGTTTAGTGCCTGCCCGACCCGAAGATACGCAGTATTTT	CASSLVPARPEDTQYF
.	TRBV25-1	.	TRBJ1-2	TGTGCCAGCAGTGACCAGGGGATGGGCTACACCTTC	CASSDQGMGYTF
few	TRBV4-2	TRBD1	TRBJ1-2	TGTGCCAGCAGCCCGGGACAGGGGGCCGCCTATGGCTACACCTTC	CASSPGQGAAYGYTF